This T cell receptor (beta chain) comes out of a study of read filtering for tumor transcriptome and immune sequencing. Study summary: Transcriptome libraries were built from DNase-treated RNA. Broader study findings: Even smaller IR-seq throughput identified most shared clonotypes.

Germline CDR1 reads DFQATT; CDR2 reads SNEGSKA (reference sequence). The CDR3 contains 11 residues. Remarks on this clonotype: No antigen is known for it. This may come from a read error, since a much larger clone is one base off.

This library used roughly 400 ng RNA and molecular barcoded adaptors spanning alpha/delta and beta/gamma chains. TCRdb re-called the reads through MiXCR, storing one row per CDR3 protein. Of approximately 140,000 distinct CDR3 sequences listed, about 12% are singletons. V and J are TRBV20-1 and TRBJ2-5; a weak D match, TRBD2 (6 bases). The sequence derives from a donor aged 40 or over with multiple myeloma. The sequenced sample consisted of a population of CD138-negative cells sorted from bone marrow. The CDR3 is CSAGGGETLYF. The CDR3 coding sequence is TGCAGTGCCGGGGGAGGAGAGACCCTGTACTTC.